A selection of T cell receptor beta chains follows, all from one sample in a study of blood T cell repertoires in COVID-19. Data came from immunoSEQ multiplex PCR; TCRdb stores just in-frame clones and leaves some out. The profile shows about 300,000 clones, about 85% of them singletons. What was sequenced was peripheral blood. All receptors come from a young man with active or convalescent COVID-19. Both conserved end residues are part of each CDR3. Fields, in order: clone size, D gene, CDR3 length, V gene, J gene, CDR3 DNA, CDR3 protein. A D gene is named only where the DNA matches it firmly. Some rows mark clone size as missing; the rest say once, few, many or name a class of expanded clone.

clone size: -
D gene: -
CDR3 length: 16
V gene: TRBV3-1/TRBV3-2
J gene: TRBJ2-5
CDR3 DNA: TGTGCCAGCAACCAAAGGTTAACCACACGGGGAGAGACCCAGTACTTC
CDR3 protein: CASNQRLTTRGETQYF

clone size: -
D gene: TRBD1
CDR3 length: 16
V gene: TRBV7-3
J gene: TRBJ2-1
CDR3 DNA: TGTGCCAGCAGCACGCGACAGGGGGCGATTAACAATGAGCAGTTCTTC
CDR3 protein: CASSTRQGAINNEQFF

clone size: -
D gene: -
CDR3 length: 11
V gene: TRBV28
J gene: TRBJ1-1
CDR3 DNA: TGTGCCAGCCAGGGGTGGACTGAAGCTTTCTTT
CDR3 protein: CASQGWTEAFF

clone size: -
D gene: -
CDR3 length: 14
V gene: TRBV7-9
J gene: TRBJ1-1
CDR3 DNA: TGTGCCAGCAACCCGGTCGCGGTGGACACTGAAGCTTTCTTT
CDR3 protein: CASNPVAVDTEAFF

clone size: -
D gene: TRBD1
CDR3 length: 17
V gene: TRBV2
J gene: TRBJ1-1
CDR3 DNA: TGTGCCAGCAGAGGGACAGGGGACATGGATAGGAGCACTGAAGCTTTCTTT
CDR3 protein: CASRGTGDMDRSTEAFF

clone size: -
D gene: -
CDR3 length: 12
V gene: TRBV10-3
J gene: TRBJ1-2
CDR3 DNA: TGTGCCATCAGTAGAGAATACTATGGCTACACCTTC
CDR3 protein: CAISREYYGYTF

clone size: -
D gene: -
CDR3 length: 17
V gene: TRBV5-1
J gene: TRBJ1-1
CDR3 DNA: TGCGCCAGCAGCTTGGGCTCTTGGGACTTCGGGTACACTGAAGCTTTCTTT
CDR3 protein: CASSLGSWDFGYTEAFF

clone size: -
D gene: -
CDR3 length: 14
V gene: TRBV6-5
J gene: TRBJ2-7
CDR3 DNA: TGTGCCAGCATCCCCCTCGGCGGGTCCTACGAGCAGTACTTC
CDR3 protein: CASIPLGGSYEQYF

clone size: -
D gene: TRBD1
CDR3 length: 14
V gene: TRBV6-5
J gene: TRBJ1-5
CDR3 DNA: TGTGCCAGCAGTAAGACAGGGGAGGGTCAGCCCCAGCATTTT
CDR3 protein: CASSKTGEGQPQHF

clone size: -
D gene: -
CDR3 length: 13
V gene: TRBV6-1
J gene: TRBJ2-7
CDR3 DNA: TGTGCCAGCAGTGAGGGCCAACGCTACGAGCAGTACTTC
CDR3 protein: CASSEGQRYEQYF

clone size: -
D gene: -
CDR3 length: 17
V gene: TRBV21-1
J gene: TRBJ1-1
CDR3 DNA: TGTGCCAGCAGCGCTAAGGGGGCGTGTAGCATGAACACTGAAGCTTTCTTT
CDR3 protein: CASSAKGACSMNTEAFF

clone size: -
D gene: -
CDR3 length: 14
V gene: TRBV7-9
J gene: TRBJ1-1
CDR3 DNA: TGTGCCAGCAGTTCCTCCGGGGGAAACACTGAAGCTTTCTTT
CDR3 protein: CASSSSGGNTEAFF

clone size: -
D gene: -
CDR3 length: 11
V gene: TRBV20-1
J gene: TRBJ2-3
CDR3 DNA: TGCAGTGCTAGTGGGGCTGATACGCAGTATTTT
CDR3 protein: CSASGADTQYF

clone size: once
D gene: -
CDR3 length: 14
V gene: TRBV27
J gene: TRBJ2-3
CDR3 DNA: TGTGCCAGCAGTTACAGGGCTGGCACAGATACGCAGTATTTT
CDR3 protein: CASSYRAGTDTQYF

clone size: -
D gene: TRBD1
CDR3 length: 15
V gene: TRBV28
J gene: TRBJ1-1
CDR3 DNA: TGTGCCAGCAGCCAAACCGGGACAGGGAACACTGAAGCTTTCTTT
CDR3 protein: CASSQTGTGNTEAFF

clone size: -
D gene: -
CDR3 length: 16
V gene: TRBV9
J gene: TRBJ2-5
CDR3 DNA: TGTGCCAGCAGCGTAGCGGACGGGGGACCCGAAGAGACCCAGTACTTC
CDR3 protein: CASSVADGGPEETQYF

clone size: -
D gene: -
CDR3 length: 14
V gene: TRBV2
J gene: TRBJ1-1
CDR3 DNA: TGTGCCAGCAGTGCAGGGAAACAGAACACTGAAGCTTTCTTT
CDR3 protein: CASSAGKQNTEAFF

clone size: -
D gene: TRBD1
CDR3 length: 14
V gene: TRBV11-2
J gene: TRBJ1-1
CDR3 DNA: TGTGCCAGCACCGCAGGGACAGGGGACTTCGAAGCTTTCTTT
CDR3 protein: CASTAGTGDFEAFF

clone size: -
D gene: TRBD2
CDR3 length: 16
V gene: TRBV3-1/TRBV3-2
J gene: TRBJ2-7
CDR3 DNA: TGTGCCAGCAGCCCCCGCCAGCGGGGGCTCCGGTGGGAGCAGTACTTC
CDR3 protein: CASSPRQRGLRWEQYF

clone size: -
D gene: -
CDR3 length: 17
V gene: TRBV19
J gene: TRBJ2-5
CDR3 DNA: TGTGCCAGTAGTATAAACCACCTACCTTCGCCCGGGGAGACCCAGTACTTC
CDR3 protein: CASSINHLPSPGETQYF

clone size: few
D gene: -
CDR3 length: 14
V gene: TRBV3-1/TRBV3-2
J gene: TRBJ1-2
CDR3 DNA: TGTGCCAGCAGCCGCGAGGAGGGCTTCGGGGGCTACACCTTC
CDR3 protein: CASSREEGFGGYTF

clone size: -
D gene: -
CDR3 length: 15
V gene: TRBV18
J gene: TRBJ1-6
CDR3 DNA: TGTGCCAGCTCCCCCTACAGCCCCTATAATTCACCCCTCCACTTT
CDR3 protein: CASSPYSPYNSPLHF

clone size: -
D gene: -
CDR3 length: 14
V gene: TRBV2
J gene: TRBJ1-2
CDR3 DNA: TGTGCCAGCAGACTCGACAGGAATTCATATGGCTACACCTTC
CDR3 protein: CASRLDRNSYGYTF

clone size: once
D gene: TRBD2
CDR3 length: 19
V gene: TRBV7-2
J gene: TRBJ2-3
CDR3 DNA: TGTGCCAGCGGCCCTAAGGTCTTCCCCGCCGGGAGGGGATCAGATACGCAGTATTTT
CDR3 protein: CASGPKVFPAGRGSDTQYF

clone size: -
D gene: TRBD1
CDR3 length: 13
V gene: TRBV6-5
J gene: TRBJ2-1
CDR3 DNA: TGTGCCAGCGAGGACAGGGGTTCCAATGAGCAGTTCTTC
CDR3 protein: CASEDRGSNEQFF

clone size: -
D gene: -
CDR3 length: 15
V gene: TRBV4-1
J gene: TRBJ1-1
CDR3 DNA: TGCGCCAGCAGCTCACAGACCTTGTCTCGGCCTGAAGCTTTCTTT
CDR3 protein: CASSSQTLSRPEAFF

clone size: -
D gene: TRBD1
CDR3 length: 14
V gene: TRBV28
J gene: TRBJ1-1
CDR3 DNA: TGTGCCAGCAAACCGGGACAGAGCCGTCTAGAAGCTTTCTTT
CDR3 protein: CASKPGQSRLEAFF

clone size: -
D gene: TRBD1
CDR3 length: 15
V gene: TRBV27
J gene: TRBJ2-7
CDR3 DNA: TGTGCCAGCAGTTTAGGGACAGGGGGACGTTACGAGCAGTACTTC
CDR3 protein: CASSLGTGGRYEQYF

clone size: -
D gene: -
CDR3 length: 11
V gene: TRBV20-1
J gene: TRBJ2-3
CDR3 DNA: TGCAGTGCCTCACCTAGGGATACGCAGTATTTT
CDR3 protein: CSASPRDTQYF

clone size: -
D gene: TRBD1
CDR3 length: 15
V gene: TRBV13
J gene: TRBJ2-1
CDR3 DNA: TGTGCCAGCAGCGACCGGGACAGGGAGGGCAATGAGCAGTTCTTC
CDR3 protein: CASSDRDREGNEQFF

clone size: -
D gene: -
CDR3 length: 12
V gene: TRBV28
J gene: TRBJ1-2
CDR3 DNA: TGTGCCAGCAGTCCCGCAGAGCGAGGCTACACCTTC
CDR3 protein: CASSPAERGYTF

clone size: -
D gene: TRBD1
CDR3 length: 13
V gene: TRBV2
J gene: TRBJ2-7
CDR3 DNA: TGTGCCAGCAGTGTTGGACAGGGGACCGAGCAGTACTTC
CDR3 protein: CASSVGQGTEQYF

clone size: -
D gene: -
CDR3 length: 12
V gene: TRBV2
J gene: TRBJ1-2
CDR3 DNA: TGTGCCAGCATGTTAGGGGCTGAAGGCTACACCTTC
CDR3 protein: CASMLGAEGYTF

clone size: once
D gene: -
CDR3 length: 14
V gene: TRBV2
J gene: TRBJ1-1
CDR3 DNA: TGTGCCAGCAGTGAAAGGGGCGCGGTCGCTGAAGCTTTCTTT
CDR3 protein: CASSERGAVAEAFF

clone size: -
D gene: -
CDR3 length: 16
V gene: TRBV18
J gene: TRBJ1-6
CDR3 DNA: TGTGCCAGCTCAGACAAGACAGGCGTCTATAATTCACCCCTCCACTTT
CDR3 protein: CASSDKTGVYNSPLHF

clone size: -
D gene: TRBD2
CDR3 length: 15
V gene: TRBV7-7
J gene: TRBJ2-1
CDR3 DNA: TGTGCCAGCAGCTTGCGCGCAGCGGGGTACTACGAGCAGTTCTTC
CDR3 protein: CASSLRAAGYYEQFF

clone size: -
D gene: TRBD2
CDR3 length: 14
V gene: TRBV6-2/TRBV6-3
J gene: TRBJ2-1
CDR3 DNA: TGTGCCAGCAGTTACTCTAGCGGGGGCAATGAGCAGTTCTTC
CDR3 protein: CASSYSSGGNEQFF

clone size: -
D gene: -
CDR3 length: 13
V gene: TRBV7-2
J gene: TRBJ1-5
CDR3 DNA: TGTGCCAGCCAAACAGGGCCCAATCAGCCCCAGCATTTT
CDR3 protein: CASQTGPNQPQHF

clone size: -
D gene: -
CDR3 length: 14
V gene: TRBV6-5
J gene: TRBJ2-7
CDR3 DNA: TGTGCCAGCAGTACCAGGGACTTCCGCTCAGAGCAGTACTTC
CDR3 protein: CASSTRDFRSEQYF

clone size: -
D gene: TRBD2
CDR3 length: 16
V gene: TRBV10-1
J gene: TRBJ2-3
CDR3 DNA: TGCGCCAGCAGTGCGGGTCTAGCGGGAGATCTAGATACGCAGTATTTT
CDR3 protein: CASSAGLAGDLDTQYF

clone size: -
D gene: -
CDR3 length: 10
V gene: TRBV20-1
J gene: TRBJ1-1
CDR3 DNA: TGCAGTGCTAGCCGGAGCGAAGCTTTCTTT
CDR3 protein: CSASRSEAFF

clone size: -
D gene: TRBD1
CDR3 length: 16
V gene: TRBV9
J gene: TRBJ2-2
CDR3 DNA: TGTGCCAGCACCCCCAGGCCAGGGGGCCGTGGCGGGGAGCTGTTTTTT
CDR3 protein: CASTPRPGGRGGELFF

clone size: -
D gene: -
CDR3 length: 13
V gene: TRBV15
J gene: TRBJ2-7
CDR3 DNA: TGTGCCACACGGGACTCCTTGGTCTACGAGCAGTACTTC
CDR3 protein: CATRDSLVYEQYF

clone size: -
D gene: TRBD1
CDR3 length: 13
V gene: TRBV29-1
J gene: TRBJ1-2
CDR3 DNA: TGCAGCGTTGAAGTGGACAGGGTAAATGGCTACACCTTC
CDR3 protein: CSVEVDRVNGYTF

clone size: -
D gene: -
CDR3 length: 10
V gene: TRBV20-1
J gene: TRBJ2-3
CDR3 DNA: TGCAGTGCCGACGAGGGTACGCAGTATTTT
CDR3 protein: CSADEGTQYF

clone size: -
D gene: TRBD2
CDR3 length: 16
V gene: TRBV9
J gene: TRBJ2-5
CDR3 DNA: TGTGCCAGCAGCCCCCCCCCAGCGGGGGGGCGTGAGACCCAGTACTTC
CDR3 protein: CASSPPPAGGRETQYF

clone size: few
D gene: -
CDR3 length: 16
V gene: TRBV3-1/TRBV3-2
J gene: TRBJ1-3
CDR3 DNA: TGTGCCAGCAGCCAAGATTTCGGGCAGGGTGAATACACCATATATTTT
CDR3 protein: CASSQDFGQGEYTIYF

clone size: -
D gene: -
CDR3 length: 14
V gene: TRBV9
J gene: TRBJ2-7
CDR3 DNA: TGTGCCAGCAGCGCCCAGTCAGCTAGCTACGAGCAGTACTTC
CDR3 protein: CASSAQSASYEQYF

clone size: -
D gene: TRBD2
CDR3 length: 14
V gene: TRBV28
J gene: TRBJ2-5
CDR3 DNA: TGTGCCAGCAGTTTGTCTAGCGGCCGAGAGACCCAGTACTTC
CDR3 protein: CASSLSSGRETQYF

clone size: -
D gene: -
CDR3 length: 16
V gene: TRBV3-1/TRBV3-2
J gene: TRBJ2-3
CDR3 DNA: TGTGCCAGCAGCCAGGGGGACAATTACTGGACAGATACGCAGTATTTT
CDR3 protein: CASSQGDNYWTDTQYF

clone size: -
D gene: -
CDR3 length: 15
V gene: TRBV11-2
J gene: TRBJ1-6
CDR3 DNA: TGTGCCAGCAGCTTTCCCGGGGGTGGTAATTCACCCCTCCACTTT
CDR3 protein: CASSFPGGGNSPLHF

clone size: few
D gene: -
CDR3 length: 19
V gene: TRBV7-9
J gene: TRBJ1-2
CDR3 DNA: TGTGCCAGCAGCTTAACTCGGGCGGGCGTCCCAAACCACAACTATGGCTACACCTTC
CDR3 protein: CASSLTRAGVPNHNYGYTF

clone size: once
D gene: -
CDR3 length: 16
V gene: TRBV7-9
J gene: TRBJ2-7
CDR3 DNA: TGTGCCAGCAGCCTCCCGGACGGACTTTTAACCTACGAGCAGTACTTC
CDR3 protein: CASSLPDGLLTYEQYF

clone size: -
D gene: TRBD1
CDR3 length: 17
V gene: TRBV15
J gene: TRBJ2-6
CDR3 DNA: TGTGCCACCAGCAGAGGCAGGACAGGGGTTGGGGCCAACGTCCTGACTTTC
CDR3 protein: CATSRGRTGVGANVLTF